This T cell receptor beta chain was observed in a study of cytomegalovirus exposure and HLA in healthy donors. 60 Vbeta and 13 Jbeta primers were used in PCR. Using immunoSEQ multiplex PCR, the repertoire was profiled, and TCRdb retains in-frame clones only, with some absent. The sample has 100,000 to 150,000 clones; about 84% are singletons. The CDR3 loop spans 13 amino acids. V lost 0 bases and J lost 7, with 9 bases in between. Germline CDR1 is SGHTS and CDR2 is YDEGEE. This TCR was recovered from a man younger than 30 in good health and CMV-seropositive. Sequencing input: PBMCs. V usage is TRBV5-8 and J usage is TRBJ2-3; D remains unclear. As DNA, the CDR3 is TGTGCCAGCAGCTTGGCCGTACTGAATACGCAGTATTTT. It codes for CASSLAVLNTQYF.